Listed below are T cell receptor beta chains from one sample, sequenced in a study of Ad26.COV2.S vaccination and SARS-CoV-2 variants. Measured with immunoSEQ multiplex PCR; TCRdb has only the in-frame clones, and not every one. The table includes about 320,000 clones, roughly 90% detected once. The specimen was peripheral blood, collected in a trial of Ad26.COV2.S vaccine versus placebo. Receptor source: a person aged 18 to 59 who received the Ad26.COV2.S COVID-19 vaccine or a placebo. CDR3s include the opening cysteine and the closing phenylalanine or tryptophan. D genes are given only for firm matches. Part of the rows lack a size; the others show once, few, many or a class for expanded clones.

CDR3 DNA	CDR3 protein	J gene	V gene	D gene	clone size
TGTGCCATCAGCCGACAGCCCCCCACTGAAGCTTTCTTT	CAISRQPPTEAFF	TRBJ1-1	TRBV10-3	.	.
TGTGCCAGCAGCCAAGATGGACAGGGGACTGAAGCTTTCTTT	CASSQDGQGTEAFF	TRBJ1-1	TRBV4-2	TRBD1	.
TGCGCCAGCAGCCGCTCGATTATACTAGCGGGAGGAGGGGAGAACATTCAGTACTTC	CASSRSIILAGGGENIQYF	TRBJ2-4	TRBV4-1	TRBD2	.
TGTGCCAGCTCACCCGGACTAGCGGGACACCAAGAGACCCAGTACTTC	CASSPGLAGHQETQYF	TRBJ2-5	TRBV18	TRBD2	.
TGTGCCAGCAGCTTAGGTTTGGGGGTGCGAAACACCATATATTTT	CASSLGLGVRNTIYF	TRBJ1-3	TRBV7-9	.	.
TGTGCCAGTAGTAGTTCTAGCAATCAGCCCCAGCATTTT	CASSSSSNQPQHF	TRBJ1-5	TRBV19	.	.
TGCGCCAGCAGTCCACGGGGCGACGAGCAGTACTTC	CASSPRGDEQYF	TRBJ2-7	TRBV4-3	.	.
TGTGCCAGCAGCTCTGACAGCTCAATGTGGGATGAGCAGTTCTTC	CASSSDSSMWDEQFF	TRBJ2-1	TRBV7-8	.	.
TGTGCCAGCAGTTTAAGGCACCCTCCATCACGTGAGCCCCAGCATTTT	CASSLRHPPSREPQHF	TRBJ1-5	TRBV27	.	.
TGTGCCAGCTCACCACCGCAGGTGTATTCTCAAGAGACCCAGTACTTC	CASSPPQVYSQETQYF	TRBJ2-5	TRBV18	.	.
TGTGCCAGCAGCGGGGACAGGGTTGGAAACACCATATATTTT	CASSGDRVGNTIYF	TRBJ1-3	TRBV7-9	TRBD1	.
TGTGCCAGCAGCTTAAGGCCTCTTGACGAGCAGTACTTC	CASSLRPLDEQYF	TRBJ2-7	TRBV7-2	.	.
TGTGCCAGCAGTTACCTTAGGGGGGCCGGAACCACTGAAGCTTTCTTT	CASSYLRGAGTTEAFF	TRBJ1-1	TRBV6-5	.	few
TGTGCCAGCAGCCCCTCCTTGCAGGGAACTGAAGCTTTCTTT	CASSPSLQGTEAFF	TRBJ1-1	TRBV9	.	.
TGTGCCAGCAGCGAAGGACGGAGGCGCCAAGAGACCCAGTACTTC	CASSEGRRRQETQYF	TRBJ2-5	TRBV7-9	.	.
TGTGCCAGCAGCTTCTTAGGCAGGGGGCCCCAGGCAGAGCAGTTCTTC	CASSFLGRGPQAEQFF	TRBJ2-1	TRBV7-9	TRBD1	.
TGTGCCAGCAATTTCTCCCTCTCGGGGGGGTCCCATCAAGAGACCCAGTACTTC	CASNFSLSGGSHQETQYF	TRBJ2-5	TRBV7-7	TRBD2	.
TGTGCCAGCAGTTTCCAGGGATCCTACTACGAGCAGTACTTC	CASSFQGSYYEQYF	TRBJ2-7	TRBV27	.	.
TGTGCCAGCAGCTTAATCATAGGCTCCTACGAGCAGTACTTC	CASSLIIGSYEQYF	TRBJ2-7	TRBV7-2	.	once
TGTGCCACCAGGAAGCGGGAGAAGGGCGGGAGGAACACAGATACGCAGTATTTT	CATRKREKGGRNTDTQYF	TRBJ2-3	TRBV2	TRBD2	.
TGTGCCAGCAGTTTCCTTATAGCGGGGACAGATACGCAGTATTTT	CASSFLIAGTDTQYF	TRBJ2-3	TRBV7-9	TRBD2	.
TGTGCCAGCAGCCAAGATAGTGGGATTCTAAGCTACACCTTC	CASSQDSGILSYTF	TRBJ1-2	TRBV3-1/TRBV3-2	.	.
TGTGCCAGCAACACGGGGCAGGGGGCTGTAGAGACCCAGTACTTC	CASNTGQGAVETQYF	TRBJ2-5	TRBV6-5	TRBD1	.
TGTGCCAGCAGTTTAGCGCGCAATGAGCAGTTCTTC	CASSLARNEQFF	TRBJ2-1	TRBV12-3/TRBV12-4	.	.
TGTGCCAGCAGCGCCTTGTCGGGATACACAGATACGCAGTATTTT	CASSALSGYTDTQYF	TRBJ2-3	TRBV2	.	.
TGCGCCAGCAGCCCCCTGGGTTTCAGCTCGAATCAGCCCCAGCATTTT	CASSPLGFSSNQPQHF	TRBJ1-5	TRBV4-1	.	.
TGTGCCAGCAGCTTAGATAGAGTAGCCGGGGAGCTGTTTTTT	CASSLDRVAGELFF	TRBJ2-2	TRBV11-2	.	few
TGTGCCAGCAGCGTGAGGGACAGGACGCCTATTACCTTC	CASSVRDRTPITF	TRBJ1-2	TRBV9	TRBD1	.